Following are 13 T cell receptor beta chains from one sample sequenced in a study of chemoradiotherapy in HPV16-positive cancers. Sequencing used immunoSEQ multiplex PCR; TCRdb keeps in-frame clones, though not all of them. Of roughly 5,700 clones in the sample, 80% to 95% were seen once. Material: blood, obtained from a patient who underwent chemoradiotherapy. These receptors were obtained from a human donor with HPV-associated anogenital cancer.

The chain uses TRBV14 and TRBJ2-2, with 7 bases that match TRBD1. CDR1 is SGHDN, CDR2 FVKESK, per germline. J was trimmed by 2 bases and V by 4 bases; bases with no gene match: 13. The length of the CDR3 is 18 residues. CDR3 in amino acids: CASSLFKGTARNTGELFF. As DNA, the CDR3 is TGTGCCAGCAGCCTCTTCAAGGGGACAGCGAGAAACACCGGGGAGCTGTTTTTT.

This chain links TRBV5-1 with TRBJ2-7, with TRBD2 as a possible D gene (5 bases). The CDR3 covers 13 residues. V was shortened by 4 bases and J by 3 bases, with 11 bases between the two germline ends. From germline, CDR1 is SGHRS and CDR2 YFSETQ. CDR3 amino acids: CASSSGLNYEQYF. The CDR3 DNA sequence: TGCGCCAGCAGCAGCGGACTGAACTACGAGCAGTACTTC.

The count of this clone is one. The chain employs TRBV7-9 and TRBJ2-7; D is perhaps TRBD1 (6 bases). From germline, CDR1 is SEHNR and CDR2 FQNEAQ (reference sequence). The V gene lost 1 base and the J gene lost 4 bases, with 11 bases spanning the gap. The CDR3 covers 14 residues. The CDR3 DNA reads as TGTGCCAGCAGCTTAGGGACAGCGATGTACGAGCAGTACTTC. Translating gives CASSLGTAMYEQYF.

The chain employs TRBV7-2 and TRBJ1-2, with 10 bases fitting TRBD1. Trimming took 3 bases from V and 3 from J; bases not matched to a gene: 4. The CDR3 is 15 residues long. CDR1 and CDR2 from the germline V gene are SGHTA and FQGNSA. CDR3 protein: CASSFRDRGDYGYTF. CDR3 bases: TGTGCCAGCAGCTTCCGGGACAGGGGCGACTATGGCTACACCTTC. Supplemented by reference TRBV7-2 and TRBJ1-2, the full variable domain reads GAGVSQSPSNKVTEKGKDVELRCDPISGHTALYWYRQSLGQGLEFLIYFQGNSAPDKSGLPSDRFSAERTGGSVSTLTIQRTQQEDSAVYLCASSFRDRGDYGYTFGSGTRLTVV.

This clone was counted once. The chain couples TRBV14 to TRBJ1-6; D not certain. Trimming removed 3 bases at V and 0 bases at J, with 6 bases between. CDR3 size: 15 residues. Germline V gene data show CDR1 as SGHDN and CDR2 as FVKESK. The CDR3 DNA sequence: TGTGCCAGCAGCCACGTCCGCTCCTATAATTCACCCCTCCACTTT. Its protein product is CASSHVRSYNSPLHF.

The chain is built from TRBV2 and TRBJ2-5; 12 bases align to TRBD2. Germline V gene sequence: CDR1 SNHLY, CDR2 FYNNEI. CDR3 length: 15 residues. Trimming at V came to 7 bases and at J to 1 base, leaving 4 bases not matched to a gene. CDR3 coding DNA: TGTGCCAGCAATGGACTAGCGGGGCCCCAAGAGACCCAGTACTTC. This sequence encodes CASNGLAGPQETQYF.

The J gene is TRBJ2-1, the V gene TRBV5-1; 10 nucleotides line up with TRBD2. The germline V gene has CDR1 SGHRS and CDR2 YFSETQ. The CDR3 spans 15 residues. With 1 base clipped from V and 6 bases from J, the junction kept 4 bases outside the gene matches. DNA of the CDR3: TGCGCCAGCAGCTTGAGGCTAGCGGGAGTCAATGAGCAGTTCTTC. It specifies CASSLRLAGVNEQFF.

V usage is TRBV28 and J usage is TRBJ1-3, with D perhaps matching TRBD1 (5 bases). The V gene lost 5 bases and the J gene lost 0 bases, with 14 bases spanning the gap. This CDR3 region has 16 residues. Germline V gene sequence: CDR1 MDHEN, CDR2 SYDVKM. The CDR3 loop reads CASSILSGASGNTIYF. CDR3 DNA sequence: TGTGCCAGCAGTATCCTCAGTGGGGCCTCTGGAAACACCATATATTTT.

This clone was detected only a few times. V and J are TRBV7-9 and TRBJ1-2; no firm D call. CDR1 is SEHNR and CDR2 is FQNEAQ in the germline V gene (reference sequence). Deletions cut 4 bases from V and 9 bases from J, with 9 bases between. CDR3 length: 11 residues. In DNA, the CDR3 is TGTGCCAGCAGCTCTGGTTGGAGCTACACCTTC. Encoded protein: CASSSGWSYTF.

This chain's CDR3 is CASSPRQGYYGYTF. CDR3 coding DNA: TGTGCCAGCAGCCCACGACAGGGGTACTATGGCTACACCTTC. The rearrangement links TRBV14 to TRBJ1-2; 8 bases map to TRBD1. Germline V gene data show CDR1 as SGHDN and CDR2 as FVKESK. The CDR3 is 14 residues long. V shed 4 bases, J shed 3 bases, and the junction held 4 bases outside the gene matches.

This clone was recorded only once. The chain has TRBV6-5 and TRBJ2-7; TRBD2 might be the D (5 bases). The V end was cut by 7 bases, the J end by 7 bases, with 14 bases between. The CDR3 consists of 12 residues. Germline CDR1 MNHEY, CDR2 SVGAGI. The CDR3 DNA follows: TGTGCCAGCAATAGACCGTCGGGGGAGCAGTACTTC. Its translation: CASNRPSGEQYF.

This rearrangement joins TRBV19 to TRBJ2-7; 10 bases align to TRBD2. CDR3 length: 14 amino acids. From germline, CDR1 is LNHDA and CDR2 SQIVND (reference sequence). V was pared by 3 bases and J by 2 bases, with 1 base of the junction left unmatched. The CDR3 sequence is CASSILAGAYEQYF. CDR3 DNA: TGTGCCAGTAGTATCCTAGCGGGGGCCTACGAGCAGTACTTC. Together with reference TRBV19 and TRBJ2-7, the CDR3 gives the full variable domain: DGGITQSPKYLFRKEGQNVTLSCEQNLNHDAMYWYRQDPGQGLRLIYYSQIVNDFQKGDIAEGYSVSREKKESFPLTVTSAQKNPTAFYLCASSILAGAYEQYFGPGTRLTVT.

V and J are TRBV6-5 and TRBJ1-2; D may be TRBD1 (5 bases). CDR1 and CDR2 from the germline V gene are MNHEY and SVGAGI. The CDR3 is made up of 14 amino acids. V lost 7 bases to trimming and J lost 3 bases, with 15 bases between them. The CDR3 DNA is TGTGCCAGCACCTCAGGAGGGGCCCACTATGGCTACACCTTC. It translates to CASTSGGAHYGYTF.